These 19 T cell receptor beta chains originate from one sample sequenced in a study of control samples from healthy donors and cancer patients. Data came from immunoSEQ multiplex PCR; TCRdb stores just in-frame clones and leaves some out. The sample includes around 130,000 clones, under 95% of them seen just once. The sequenced material came from blood. These receptors were taken from a man between 18 and 29 years old in good health.

The CDR3 loop is CACRAYGYTF. For the CDR3, the DNA is TGTGCCTGTAGGGCCTATGGCTACACCTTC. This chain uses TRBV30 with TRBJ1-2; D not certain. CDR1 is GTSNPN and CDR2 is SVGIG in the germline V gene (reference sequence). The V end was cut by 6 bases, the J end by 4 bases, with 6 bases between. CDR3 length: 10 amino acids.

The J gene is TRBJ1-1, the V gene TRBV6-5; unclear D gene. The length of the CDR3 is 13 residues. V was cut by 0 bases and J by 8 bases, with 10 bases left in between. Germline V gene data show CDR1 as MNHEY and CDR2 as SVGAGI. CDR3 DNA: TGTGCCAGCAGTTACTCGTCAGAAAGAGAAGCTTTCTTT. It codes for CASSYSSEREAFF.

The chain links TRBV12-3 or TRBV12-4 to TRBJ1-2; 7 nucleotides line up with TRBD1. The CDR3 runs to 13 residues. V was clipped by 6 bases and J by 13 bases; unmatched bases: 14. The CDR3 reads CASRHDTGESLTF. CDR3 nucleotide sequence: TGTGCCAGCAGACACGACACAGGGGAGTCTCTCACCTTC.

Comments on this clone: Distinct nucleotide sequences in the sample also encode this CDR3. This chain links TRBV29-1 with TRBJ2-7; 11 bases fit TRBD2. Germline V lookup: CDR1 SQVTM, CDR2 ANQGSEA. CDR3 length: 14 amino acids. Unmatched junction bases numbered 2, after V lost 2 bases and J lost 2 bases. CDR3 sequence (DNA): TGCAGCGTTGAACTAGCGGGGGGACCCTACGAGCAGTACTTC. This translates into CSVELAGGPYEQYF.

V usage is TRBV9 and J usage is TRBJ1-1, with a possible D match to TRBD1 (5 bases). The CDR3 loop spans 13 amino acids. The germline CDR1 and CDR2 sequences are SGDLS and YYNGEE. V lost 3 bases, J lost 2 bases, and 8 bases lay in between. CDR3: CASSDGANTEAFF. Here the CDR3 DNA reads TGTGCCAGCAGCGATGGGGCCAACACTGAAGCTTTCTTT.

This chain links TRBV10-3 with TRBJ1-2; possibly TRBD1 for D (6 bases). CDR3 length equals 15 residues. V was pared by 2 bases and J by 5 bases, with 15 bases between. Germline-derived CDR1 and CDR2 are ENHRY and SYGVKD. CDR3 in amino acids: CAISENEGEDYGYTF. CDR3 bases: TGTGCCATCAGTGAGAACGAGGGGGAGGATTATGGCTACACCTTC.

The rearrangement uses TRBV7-2 and TRBJ1-6; 11 nucleotides align to TRBD1. The CDR3 totals 16 residues. V was clipped by 5 bases and J by 9 bases; unmatched bases: 9. From germline, CDR1 is SGHTA and CDR2 FQGNSA. The CDR3 coding sequence is TGTGCCAGCAGCGCCAGGACAGGGGGCGCAAGTTCACCCCTCCACTTT. This translates into CASSARTGGASSPLHF.

This clone came up once. The rearrangement uses TRBV5-1 and TRBJ2-2; a weak D match, TRBD1 (6 bases). This CDR3 comprises 14 residues. V was shortened by 4 bases and J by 3 bases, with 10 bases between the two germline ends. Germline V lookup: CDR1 SGHRS, CDR2 YFSETQ. Written as DNA, the CDR3 is TGCGCCAGCAGCAGACAGGCGGACACCGGGGAGCTGTTTTTT. Its protein is CASSRQADTGELFF. Supplemented by reference TRBV5-1 and TRBJ2-2, the full variable domain reads KAGVTQTPRYLIKTRGQQVTLSCSPISGHRSVSWYQQTPGQGLQFLFEYFSETQRNKGNFPGRFSGRQFSNSRSEMNVSTLELGDSALYLCASSRQADTGELFFGEGSRLTVL.

V is TRBV7-3 and J is TRBJ2-1; 7 bases agree with TRBD1. CDR3 length: 15 amino acids. CDR1 and CDR2 (germline): SGHTA, FQGTGA. Germline trimming cut 5 bases from V and 9 bases from J; bases unmatched to any gene: 13. CDR3 in amino acids: CASSPRDSPSGEQFF. The CDR3 DNA is TGTGCCAGCAGCCCCCGGGACAGTCCTTCGGGTGAGCAGTTCTTC.

This chain uses TRBV7-9 with TRBJ2-5; the D gene is possibly TRBD2 (6 bases). The V end lost 4 bases, the J end lost 3 bases, and 15 bases lay between the germline ends. This CDR3 is built from 15 residues. The germline V gene has CDR1 SEHNR and CDR2 FQNEAQ (reference sequence). This CDR3 reads CASSYSGTAEETQYF. The CDR3 bases are TGTGCCAGCAGCTACTCCGGGACTGCTGAAGAGACCCAGTACTTC.

V gene TRBV11-2 combines with J gene TRBJ1-1, with D uncertain. CDR3 length equals 14 residues. The germline CDR1 and CDR2 sequences are SGHAT and FQNNGV. Trimming stripped 5 bases from V and 0 bases from J, with 10 bases between. The CDR3 sequence is CASSPALLNTEAFF. The CDR3 DNA is TGTGCCAGCAGCCCCGCACTTTTGAACACTGAAGCTTTCTTT.

V usage is TRBV29-1 and J usage is TRBJ2-5, with D perhaps matching TRBD1 (6 bases). The V gene lost 4 bases and the J gene lost 4 bases, with 13 bases spanning the gap. Germline-derived CDR1 and CDR2 are SQVTM and ANQGSEA. CDR3 length equals 13 residues. In nucleotides, the CDR3 is TGCAGCGTTGGAGGCAGGGGTAGAGAGACCCAGTACTTC. Translating gives CSVGGRGRETQYF. The full variable domain, completed using reference TRBV29-1 and TRBJ2-5, is SAVISQKPSRDICQRGTSLTIQCQVDSQVTMMFWYRQQPGQSLTLIATANQGSEATYESGFVIDKFPISRPNLTFSTLTVSNMSPEDSSIYLCSVGGRGRETQYFGPGTRLLVL.

The chain has TRBV11-1 and TRBJ2-2, with 9 positions matching TRBD1. V gave up 6 bases and J gave up 0 bases; unmatched junction bases: 5. The CDR3 contains 16 residues. Per the germline V gene, CDR1 is SGHAT and CDR2 is FQDESV (reference sequence). CDR3: CASRLQGAANTGELFF. In nucleotides, the CDR3 is TGTGCCAGCAGATTACAGGGGGCGGCGAACACCGGGGAGCTGTTTTTT.

CDR3 nucleotides: TGTGCCAGCAGTTTAGGGAATGGAAACACCATATATTTT. This gives the protein CASSLGNGNTIYF. The rearrangement joins TRBV27 to TRBJ1-3; D is unresolved. Germline CDR1 is MNHEY and CDR2 is SMNVEV (reference sequence). This CDR3 region has 13 residues. Trimming shortened V by 2 bases and J by 3 bases, and 5 bases separated the two germline ends.

The chain carries TRBV15 and TRBJ1-6; 10 bases are a match to TRBD1. Germline CDR1 reads LNHNV; CDR2 reads YYDKDF (reference sequence). The V gene end was trimmed by 0 bases and the J gene end by 7 bases; junction bases not matched to a gene: 3. The CDR3 totals 16 residues. CDR3 nucleotide sequence: TGTGCCACCAGCAGAGAGAGGGACAGGGGCAATTCACCCCTCCACTTT. Translation: CATSRERDRGNSPLHF.

The chain recombines TRBV19 with TRBJ1-2; perhaps TRBD1 as D (5 bases). Germline V gene lookup returns CDR1 LNHDA and CDR2 SQIVND (reference sequence). The V end was cut by 4 bases, the J end by 5 bases, with 14 bases between. The length of the CDR3 is 14 residues. CDR3 amino acids: CASSTGIPPYGYTF. The CDR3 nucleotides read TGTGCCAGTAGTACAGGGATTCCTCCTTATGGCTACACCTTC.

This clone was seen just once. The CDR3 bases are TGTGCCAGCAGCTTGGTCGGGGAAGGCTACACCTTC. Protein sequence: CASSLVGEGYTF. The chain uses TRBV5-6 and TRBJ1-2; D is ambiguous. Germline V CDR1 and CDR2: SGHDT, YYEEEE. V was pared by 0 bases and J by 8 bases, with 8 bases between. This CDR3 region has 12 residues.

The genes are TRBV10-3 and TRBJ2-2; 8 bases agree with TRBD2. Losses at the gene ends were 2 bases for V and 6 bases for J; bases not matched to a gene: 2. Germline V CDR1 and CDR2: ENHRY, SYGVKD. The CDR3 runs 14 residues. CDR3 region: CAISERTSSGELFF. The CDR3 nucleotides read TGTGCCATCAGTGAGCGGACTAGCTCCGGGGAGCTGTTTTTT.

The chain has TRBV27 and TRBJ2-2, with unresolved D. Trimming took off 6 bases at V and 4 bases at J, with 9 bases between the two ends. CDR3 length equals 13 residues. Germline loops: CDR1 MNHEY, CDR2 SMNVEV (reference sequence). The CDR3, as DNA: TGTGCCAGCAGGAGGCTGATCACCGGGGAGCTGTTTTTT. Translation gives CASRRLITGELFF.